Listed here are 2 T cell receptor beta chains from one sample, sequenced in a study of blood T cells in healthy people across ages (dated by TCRdb to about 2015). Receptor amplification or capture employed 5' RACE. This sample was sequenced with an Illumina HiSeq 2500. A second PCR of about 7 to 12 cycles was performed with a sample-barcoded 5' primer and a J-beta primer mix. TCRdb reworked the public reads: Q25 trimming with fastp, MiXCR clone assembly, productive beta chains retained. Each entry is one CDR3 protein sequence, shown with its most common DNA and genes. This sample gives some 900,000 distinct CDR3 sequences in total; around 48% of them show up just once. The ten largest account for 10% to 15% of the sample. Sequenced: blood. These receptors were collected from a young man in good health.

The gene calls are TRBV5-1 and TRBJ1-2; D gene uncertain. From germline, CDR1 is SGHRS and CDR2 YFSETQ. CDR3 length equals 15 residues. Trimming took 0 bases from V and 3 from J, leaving 12 bases between them. The CDR3 bases are TGCGCCAGCAGCTTGGAAGGCAGAACTTACTATGGCTACACCTTC. The encoded protein is CASSLEGRTYYGYTF. The full variable domain, rest sourced from reference TRBV5-1 and TRBJ1-2, is KAGVTQTPRYLIKTRGQQVTLSCSPISGHRSVSWYQQTPGQGLQFLFEYFSETQRNKGNFPGRFSGRQFSNSRSEMNVSTLELGDSALYLCASSLEGRTYYGYTFGSGTRLTVV.

This chain links TRBV29-1 with TRBJ2-3; D remains unclear. Germline-derived CDR1 and CDR2 are SQVTM and ANQGSEA. Trimming removed 4 bases from V and 6 bases from J, with 8 bases in between. This CDR3 comprises 11 residues. The CDR3 loop is CSVVPGDTQYF. CDR3 nucleotide sequence: TGCAGCGTTGTTCCCGGGGATACGCAGTATTTT.